Listed here are 23 T cell receptor beta chains from one sample, sequenced in a study of shared clonotypes between healthy human individuals. TCRdb's table, derived via immunoSEQ multiplex PCR, lists solely in-frame clones and lacks some. The table shows about 2.4 million clones, with approximately 94% occurring only once. The sequencing sample was made of naive CD4+ T cells from PBMCs. Subset defined: CD45RA+ positively selected. These receptors were collected from a man between 18 and 29 years old in good health. Some clones in this sample may be carry-over from other donors' samples.

A remark on this clone: In the same sample, other DNA sequences code for this CDR3. The rearrangement joins TRBV5-1 to TRBJ1-5; 8 positions match TRBD1. With V trimmed by 4 bases and J by 7 bases, 7 bases remained unmatched. Germline CDR1 and CDR2: SGHRS and YFSETQ. The CDR3 totals 14 residues. DNA of the CDR3: TGCGCCAGCAGCCTTGACAGGGGCAGCCAGCCCCAGCATTTT. This encodes CASSLDRGSQPQHF.

The table lists this clone with a count of one. In DNA form, the CDR3 reads TGTGCCGGTCTTCCCGGTCTTGGACAGAAAACTGAAGCTTTCTTT. It codes for CAGLPGLGQKTEAFF. The chain is built from TRBV7-9 and TRBJ1-1; possible D gene TRBD1, 6 bases. Trimming shortened V by 11 bases and J by 5 bases, and 24 bases separated the two germline ends. Germline-derived CDR1 and CDR2 are SEHNR and FQNEAQ (reference sequence). This CDR3 has 15 amino acids.

This clone was seen a few times. Other nucleotide sequences in the sample specify the same CDR3. The chain recombines TRBV5-1 with TRBJ1-1; no clear D gene. The CDR3 consists of 13 residues. With 0 bases removed from V and 0 bases from J, the gap between germline ends came to 3 bases. Germline CDR1 reads SGHRS; CDR2 reads YFSETQ. The CDR3 protein is CASSLGLNTEAFF. The CDR3, as DNA: TGCGCCAGCAGCTTGGGGCTGAACACTGAAGCTTTCTTT.

This clone was counted a single time. This sequence joins TRBV7-9 and TRBJ1-1; TRBD1 matches at 8 bases. This CDR3 comprises 15 residues. Losses at the gene ends were 5 bases for V and 1 base for J; bases not matched to a gene: 6. Germline V gene lookup returns CDR1 SEHNR and CDR2 FQNEAQ (reference sequence). CDR3: CASSPPGGENTEAFF. For the CDR3, the DNA is TGTGCCAGCAGCCCCCCAGGGGGCGAGAACACTGAAGCTTTCTTT.

V is TRBV5-1 and J is TRBJ1-4, with D perhaps matching TRBD1 (6 bases). This CDR3 contains 16 residues. Germline loops: CDR1 SGHRS, CDR2 YFSETQ. V lost 4 bases, J lost 3 bases, and 16 bases lay in between. The CDR3 loop is CASSPRPTGANEKLFF. In nucleotides, the CDR3 is TGCGCCAGCAGCCCAAGACCGACAGGCGCTAATGAAAAACTGTTTTTT.

The rearrangement uses TRBV29-1 and TRBJ2-7; D not resolved. Germline V CDR1 and CDR2: SQVTM, ANQGSEA. Trimming pared 6 bases from V and 7 bases from J, leaving 10 bases between. The CDR3 has 10 residues. CDR3 region: CSVASSEQYF. The DNA of the CDR3 is TGCAGCGTGGCCTCATCAGAGCAGTACTTC.

The V gene is TRBV15, the J gene TRBJ1-1; no clear D gene. Germline values: CDR1 LNHNV, CDR2 YYDKDF (reference sequence). The ends were cut back, 3 bases at V and 2 bases at J, with 13 bases in the middle. The CDR3 has 15 residues. CDR3 loop: CATSSPFRVNTEAFF. CDR3 nucleotides: TGTGCCACCAGCAGCCCCTTTAGGGTAAACACTGAAGCTTTCTTT. The full variable domain, rest sourced from reference TRBV15 and TRBJ1-1, is DAMVIQNPRYQVTQFGKPVTLSCSQTLNHNVMYWYQQKSSQAPKLLFHYYDKDFNNEADTPDNFQSRRPNTSFCFLDIRSPGLGDTAMYLCATSSPFRVNTEAFFGQGTRLTVV.

This chain joins TRBV30 and TRBJ1-2; possibly TRBD1 for D (5 bases). CDR3 length: 12 residues. CDR1 GTSNPN and CDR2 SVGIG come from the germline V gene (reference sequence). V was shortened by 5 bases and J by 7 bases, with 14 bases between the two germline ends. CDR3 DNA sequence: TGTGCCTGGTTTAAGGGGTTAGGTGGCTACACCTTC. Translated, it gives CAWFKGLGGYTF.

CDR3 DNA sequence: TGTGCCAGCAGCCCACGGCCCGGGACAGGCGCGGATGAGCAGTTCTTC. Translation: CASSPRPGTGADEQFF. The genes are TRBV7-3 and TRBJ2-1; 8 positions agree with TRBD1. There are 16 residues in the CDR3. Looked up from germline, CDR1 is SGHTA and CDR2 is FQGTGA. Trimming cost V 5 bases and J 8 bases; bases outside gene matches: 14.

The chain carries TRBV4-2 and TRBJ2-4; 8 nucleotides agree with TRBD2. After removal of 0 bases from V and 8 bases from J, the junction contained 6 bases not matched to a gene. The CDR3 sequence is 15 residues long. Per the germline V gene, CDR1 is LGHNA and CDR2 is YNFKEQ. The chain's CDR3 is CASSQEGLGGDIQYF. DNA of the CDR3: TGTGCCAGCAGCCAAGAGGGACTAGGGGGAGACATTCAGTACTTC.

The table lists this clone with a count of one. The rearrangement uses TRBV2 and TRBJ2-4; maybe TRBD2 (6 bases). This CDR3 contains 15 residues. CDR1 and CDR2 (germline): SNHLY, FYNNEI. V was clipped by 4 bases and J by 0 bases, with 10 bases between them. The CDR3 spells CASSAGAVAKNIQYF. CDR3 coding DNA: TGTGCCAGCAGTGCGGGAGCGGTAGCCAAAAACATTCAGTACTTC.

The genes are TRBV4-1 and TRBJ1-6; D gene unclear. This CDR3 has 15 amino acids. Germline V CDR1 and CDR2: MGHRA, YSYEKL. V shed 4 bases and J shed 7 bases, with 14 bases lying between them. CDR3 region: CASSRQTSSNSPLHF. The CDR3 nucleotides are TGCGCCAGCAGCCGTCAGACGAGTTCGAATTCACCCCTCCACTTT.

Details on this clone: Other nucleotide sequences from this sample produce the same CDR3. J is TRBJ1-4 and V is TRBV5-1; TRBD1 aligns across 9 bases. Germline V gives CDR1 SGHRS, CDR2 YFSETQ. Trimming cost V 0 bases and J 8 bases; bases outside gene matches: 5. This CDR3 has 15 amino acids. This chain's CDR3 is CASSLEGQGGEKLFF. DNA for the CDR3: TGCGCCAGCAGCTTGGAGGGACAGGGAGGCGAAAAACTGTTTTTT.

This clone was recorded once. The chain uses TRBV29-1 and TRBJ2-7, with 7 bases identical to TRBD1. Germline values: CDR1 SQVTM, CDR2 ANQGSEA. CDR3 size: 12 residues. The junction had 4 bases not matched to a gene; V was cut back by 3 bases and J by 5 bases. CDR3: CSVDTGVDEQYF. In DNA form, the CDR3 reads TGCAGCGTTGACACAGGGGTCGACGAGCAGTACTTC.

The chain couples TRBV30 to TRBJ2-1; 9 bases are a match to TRBD2. The germline gives CDR1 GTSNPN, CDR2 SVGIG (reference sequence). The CDR3 covers 14 residues. V was clipped by 2 bases and J by 8 bases; unmatched bases: 7. CDR3 residues: CAWSFGAGGDEQFF. The CDR3, as DNA: TGTGCCTGGAGTTTTGGGGCGGGAGGGGATGAGCAGTTCTTC.

This sequence joins TRBV7-8 and TRBJ1-1; TRBD1 is a possible D gene (5 bases). The ends were cut back, 0 bases at V and 5 bases at J, with 16 bases in the middle. CDR1 and CDR2 (germline): SGHVS, FQNEAQ. This CDR3 is 16 amino acids long. CDR3 sequence (DNA): TGTGCCAGCAGCTTAGCGGTGGTTATGAGGGGTACTGAAGCTTTCTTT. It encodes CASSLAVVMRGTEAFF.

The V call is TRBV4-1, the J call TRBJ1-4; 7 bases match TRBD1. Germline V CDR1 and CDR2: MGHRA, YSYEKL. V shed 1 base and J 0 bases; nucleotides not matched to a gene: 8. The length of the CDR3 is 18 residues. The CDR3 sequence is CASSQVHPGGATNEKLFF. The CDR3 bases are TGCGCCAGCAGCCAAGTCCACCCAGGGGGTGCAACTAATGAAAAACTGTTTTTT.

Worth noting for this clone: The same CDR3 also results from other DNA sequences found in this sample. This chain connects TRBV5-8 to TRBJ1-5, with D unclear. Looked up from germline, CDR1 is SGHTS and CDR2 is YDEGEE. The CDR3 sequence is 11 residues long. V gave up 0 bases and J gave up 7 bases, with 2 bases separating them. The CDR3 DNA reads TGTGCCAGCAGCTTGGTACAGCCCCAGCATTTT. Its translation is CASSLVQPQHF.

The chain combines TRBV18 with TRBJ1-5; unclear D gene. The germline V and J ends were trimmed by 3 bases and 5 bases, with 8 bases remaining between them. The CDR3 sequence is 13 residues long. Germline V gene sequence: CDR1 KGHSH, CDR2 LQKENI. This CDR3 is CASSPRADQPQHF. CDR3 nucleotide sequence: TGTGCCAGCTCACCGAGAGCGGATCAGCCCCAGCATTTT.

This chain connects TRBV6-1 to TRBJ2-7, with TRBD1 as a possible D gene (5 bases). Trimming took 6 bases from V and 2 from J, leaving 14 bases between them. Germline CDR1 MNHNS, CDR2 SASEGT. The CDR3 runs to 14 residues. The CDR3 reads CASRALTVAYEQYF. CDR3 in DNA: TGTGCCAGCAGGGCTCTGACAGTAGCCTACGAGCAGTACTTC.

The V and J genes are TRBV7-2 and TRBJ2-2; D remains ambiguous. CDR3 length: 12 amino acids. V dropped 4 bases and J dropped 4 bases, with 4 bases sitting between them. Germline loops: CDR1 SGHTA, CDR2 FQGNSA. The CDR3, as DNA: TGTGCCAGCAGCTACTTCACCGGGGAGCTGTTTTTT. It is translated as CASSYFTGELFF.

The chain uses TRBV7-7 and TRBJ2-3; D might be TRBD1 (5 bases). The V end was cut by 1 base, the J end by 3 bases, with 14 bases between. Germline V gives CDR1 SSHAT, CDR2 FNYEAQ (reference sequence). The CDR3 totals 16 residues. CDR3 sequence: CASSLVAGQATDTQYF. CDR3 DNA sequence: TGTGCCAGCAGCTTAGTGGCAGGGCAGGCAACAGATACGCAGTATTTT.

The J gene is TRBJ2-5, the V gene TRBV29-1; D is tentatively TRBD1 or TRBD2 (5 bases each). Germline values: CDR1 SQVTM, CDR2 ANQGSEA. Trimming left V 6 bases short and J 1 base short, with 12 bases between. The CDR3 is 13 amino acids. The CDR3 sequence: CSVGTAFQETQYF. The CDR3 nucleotides are TGCAGCGTAGGGACCGCTTTCCAAGAGACCCAGTACTTC.